These 16 T cell receptor beta chains were all obtained from the same sample, sequenced in a study of beta chain features in type 1 diabetes. The whole isolated RNA underwent reverse transcription, so sequencing captured expressed TCRB transcripts. Assay: immunoSEQ multiplex PCR; the TCRdb copy retains only in-frame clones and omits some. The sample includes about 700,000 clones, over 10% seen only once; the top ten take approximately 0.022%. General study points: When Type 1 diabetes patients were examined, their TCRB CDR3s proved moderately but significantly shorter in all four CD4+ subsets.

These receptors have no identified antigens. The specimen sequenced was naive CD4+ T cells from blood. Receptor source: a man between 18 and 29 years old with type 1 diabetes.

The chain employs TRBV20-1 and TRBJ1-3; D is uncertain. V was cut by 5 bases and J by 4 bases, with 6 bases left in between. Germline V gene lookup returns CDR1 DFQATT and CDR2 SNEGSKA (reference sequence). This CDR3 is 11 amino acids long. CDR3 amino acids: CSAGEGNTIYF. The CDR3 DNA follows: TGCAGTGCTGGGGAAGGAAACACCATATATTTT.

This clone has just a few counts. This chain links TRBV30 with TRBJ1-1; possible D gene TRBD1, 5 bases. In germline, CDR1 is GTSNPN, CDR2 SVGIG (reference sequence). Trimming removed 0 bases from V and 11 bases from J, with 10 bases in between. There are 11 residues in the CDR3. The DNA of the CDR3 is TGTGCCTGGAGTGTGGGGCTCGTGGCTTTCTTT. This translates into CAWSVGLVAFF.

The J gene is TRBJ1-1, the V gene TRBV5-1; 7 bases map to TRBD1. V lost 1 base, J lost 0 bases, and 3 bases stayed unmatched. CDR3 size: 15 residues. CDR1 and CDR2 (germline): SGHRS, YFSETQ. CDR3 protein: CASSLMDRMNTEAFF. CDR3 DNA: TGCGCCAGCAGCTTGATGGACAGGATGAACACTGAAGCTTTCTTT.

This clone was seen more than once but under ten times. The chain couples TRBV10-3 to TRBJ2-1; 8 positions agree with TRBD1. Trimming removed 6 bases from V and 7 bases from J; junction bases left unmatched: 11. This CDR3 has 15 residues. Germline V gene lookup returns CDR1 ENHRY and CDR2 SYGVKD. Written as DNA, the CDR3 is TGTGCCATCAGCAATAAAGGGACAGGCCAAAATGAGCAGTTCTTC. This encodes CAISNKGTGQNEQFF.

The rearrangement uses TRBV13 and TRBJ1-6; D possibly corresponds to TRBD1 (5 bases). V was cut by 5 bases and J by 4 bases, with 9 bases left in between. The germline V gene encodes CDR1 PRHDT and CDR2 FYEKMQ (reference sequence). CDR3 length: 14 amino acids. The CDR3 bases are TGTGCCAGCAGCCTGGGACGGTATAATTCACCCCTCCACTTT. This sequence encodes CASSLGRYNSPLHF.

This clone was observed a handful of times. V is TRBV10-3 and J is TRBJ2-7; D may match TRBD1 or TRBD2 (6 bases each). Trimming took 0 bases from V and 4 from J, leaving 16 bases between them. The CDR3 is 16 amino acids. The germline V gene has CDR1 ENHRY and CDR2 SYGVKD. CDR3 bases: TGTGCCATCAGTGAGTCGGACAGCCGCGGGACGTACGAGCAGTACTTC. It translates to CAISESDSRGTYEQYF.

This clone was seen a single time. The chain combines TRBV6-5 with TRBJ1-5; D uncertain. The CDR3 is 16 residues long. The V end was cut by 0 bases, the J end by 9 bases, with 18 bases between. From germline, CDR1 is MNHEY and CDR2 SVGAGI. The CDR3, as DNA: TGTGCCAGCAGTTACTCCTGGCCCGATAGGACCGGGCCCCAGCATTTT. This sequence encodes CASSYSWPDRTGPQHF.

This clone has just a few counts. This chain links TRBV10-2 with TRBJ1-6, with 8 nucleotides matching TRBD1. V was pared by 3 bases and J by 6 bases, with 1 base of the junction left unmatched. This CDR3 spans 14 amino acids. Germline CDR1 WSHSY, CDR2 SAAADI. As DNA, the CDR3 is TGCGCCAGCAGTGATACAGGGGGTAATTCACCCCTCCACTTT. It is translated as CASSDTGGNSPLHF.

The chain combines TRBV5-1 with TRBJ2-2, with D unclear. Between the trimmed V and J ends, which lost 0 bases and 4 bases, there was a span of 10 bases. The germline gives CDR1 SGHRS, CDR2 YFSETQ. The CDR3 is made up of 15 amino acids. DNA of the CDR3: TGCGCCAGCAGCTTGGGTCGGGTCAGCACCGGGGAGCTGTTTTTT. Its translation is CASSLGRVSTGELFF.

This chain uses TRBV4-1 with TRBJ1-1, with TRBD1 identical over 7 bases. Germline V gene sequence: CDR1 MGHRA, CDR2 YSYEKL. The CDR3 extends over 16 amino acids. The V gene end was trimmed by 2 bases and the J gene end by 4 bases; junction bases not matched to a gene: 10. CDR3 sequence: CASSQYNDRAGTEAFF. The CDR3 DNA sequence: TGCGCCAGCAGCCAATACAATGACAGGGCCGGCACTGAAGCTTTCTTT.

The chain uses TRBV25-1 and TRBJ1-4; unclear D gene. Trimming stripped 3 bases from V and 0 bases from J, with 11 bases between. Germline assignment: CDR1 MGHDK and CDR2 SYGVNS. The length of the CDR3 is 16 residues. The CDR3 DNA is TGTGCCAGCAGTGACAGGCAGCTTGCAACTAATGAAAAACTGTTTTTT. The encoded protein is CASSDRQLATNEKLFF.

This clone has a handful of counts. The rearrangement joins TRBV5-1 to TRBJ1-2, with a weak D call TRBD1 (6 bases). Germline V gene data show CDR1 as SGHRS and CDR2 as YFSETQ. CDR3 length: 14 amino acids. V was cut by 6 bases and J by 8 bases, with 20 bases left in between. The CDR3 reads CASTEIQGTGGYTF. The CDR3 DNA reads TGCGCCAGCACCGAAATACAGGGAACAGGCGGCTACACCTTC. The full variable domain, completed using reference TRBV5-1 and TRBJ1-2, is KAGVTQTPRYLIKTRGQQVTLSCSPISGHRSVSWYQQTPGQGLQFLFEYFSETQRNKGNFPGRFSGRQFSNSRSEMNVSTLELGDSALYLCASTEIQGTGGYTFGSGTRLTVV.

About this clone: This CDR3 is also generated by other DNA sequences in the sample. This sequence joins TRBV7-3 and TRBJ2-2; D not certain. CDR3 length: 13 amino acids. V lost 2 bases, J lost 5 bases, and 6 bases lay in between. Per germline, CDR1 SGHTA and CDR2 FQGTGA. In DNA form, the CDR3 reads TGTGCCAGCAGCTTATTGGGGACCGGGGAGCTGTTTTTT. Protein sequence: CASSLLGTGELFF.

J is TRBJ2-6 and V is TRBV2; TRBD1 aligns across 7 bases. CDR1 is SNHLY and CDR2 is FYNNEI in the germline V gene. Losses at the gene ends were 6 bases for V and 1 base for J; bases not matched to a gene: 6. The CDR3 is 16 residues long. The CDR3, as DNA: TGTGCCAGCAGGGGACAGACTCTGTCTGGGGCCAACGTCCTGACTTTC. Its protein is CASRGQTLSGANVLTF.

The chain has TRBV10-3 and TRBJ2-1; TRBD1 matches 10 bases. Germline V gene data show CDR1 as ENHRY and CDR2 as SYGVKD. V gave up 4 bases and J gave up 7 bases; unmatched junction bases: 1. The CDR3 loop spans 13 amino acids. DNA for the CDR3: TGTGCCATCAGTGGGACAGGGGGGAATGAGCAGTTCTTC. Amino acid sequence: CAISGTGGNEQFF.

The chain joins TRBV7-8 to TRBJ2-7; no firm D call. The germline V and J ends were trimmed by 0 bases and 5 bases, with 8 bases remaining between them. The CDR3 runs 13 residues. Germline CDR1 reads SGHVS; CDR2 reads FQNEAQ. The chain's CDR3 is CASSLARVNEQYF. DNA of the CDR3: TGTGCCAGCAGCTTAGCGCGTGTCAACGAGCAGTACTTC.